These T cell receptor beta chains were read from a single sample in a study of T cells in Graves' hyperthyroidism and ophthalmopathy. TCRdb itself ran the multiplex PCR reads through MiXCR, one entry per CDR3 protein. Of approximately 420,000 distinct CDR3 sequences in the sample, more than 13% were seen once. Input material: blood. Receptors originate from a woman aged 25 to 39 with Graves' hyperthyroidism. Each CDR3 is given with its conserved first and last residue. The D gene is left open where the match is weak. Expanded clones are given a class, and other clones once, few, many or no size at all.

J gene: TRBJ2-1
CDR3 length: 15
V gene: TRBV7-9
clone size: -
D gene: -
CDR3 DNA: TGTGCCAGCAGCTTTGGGACTGTAACCGAGTATGAGCAGTTCTTC
CDR3 protein: CASSFGTVTEYEQFF

J gene: TRBJ1-2
CDR3 length: 14
V gene: TRBV6-1
clone size: few
D gene: TRBD1
CDR3 DNA: TGTGCCAGCAACTCACCGGGACAGGGAATCGGCTACACCTTC
CDR3 protein: CASNSPGQGIGYTF

J gene: TRBJ1-2
CDR3 length: 8
V gene: TRBV20-1
clone size: -
D gene: -
CDR3 DNA: TGCAGTGCAGGCGGCTACACCTTC
CDR3 protein: CSAGGYTF

J gene: TRBJ2-2
CDR3 length: 16
V gene: TRBV18
clone size: many
D gene: -
CDR3 DNA: TGTGCCAGCTCACTGCCGCGAGGGAGGAACACCGGGGAGCTGTTTTTT
CDR3 protein: CASSLPRGRNTGELFF

J gene: TRBJ2-7
CDR3 length: 17
V gene: TRBV27
clone size: many
D gene: TRBD1
CDR3 DNA: TGTGCCAGCAGTTTAAGGGCGATACAGGGGGCAACCTACGAGCAGTACTTC
CDR3 protein: CASSLRAIQGATYEQYF

J gene: TRBJ1-2
CDR3 length: 13
V gene: TRBV11-2
clone size: -
D gene: -
CDR3 DNA: TGTGCCAGCAGCTTAGGTACAGACTATGGCTACACCTTC
CDR3 protein: CASSLGTDYGYTF

J gene: TRBJ2-1
CDR3 length: 17
V gene: TRBV5-1
clone size: many
D gene: -
CDR3 DNA: TGCGCCAGCAGCCCCACCGGCGGGCTAAGCTCCTACAATGAGCAGTTCTTC
CDR3 protein: CASSPTGGLSSYNEQFF

J gene: TRBJ2-5
CDR3 length: 14
V gene: TRBV6-1
clone size: many
D gene: TRBD2
CDR3 DNA: TGTGCCAGCAGACTAGCGGGAGATGCTGAGACCCAGTACTTC
CDR3 protein: CASRLAGDAETQYF

J gene: TRBJ2-7
CDR3 length: 14
V gene: TRBV20-1
clone size: -
D gene: -
CDR3 DNA: TGCAGTGCTAGAGGACAGGCCTCAACCGGAGAGCAGTACTTC
CDR3 protein: CSARGQASTGEQYF

J gene: TRBJ2-3
CDR3 length: 15
V gene: TRBV30
clone size: -
D gene: -
CDR3 DNA: TGTGCCTGGAGTGTAACTAGCTGGGGGTGGGATACGCAGTATTTT
CDR3 protein: CAWSVTSWGWDTQYF

J gene: TRBJ1-3
CDR3 length: 13
V gene: TRBV18
clone size: many
D gene: -
CDR3 DNA: TGTGCCAGCTCACCTAGCTCTGGAAACACCATATATTTT
CDR3 protein: CASSPSSGNTIYF

J gene: TRBJ2-2
CDR3 length: 16
V gene: TRBV20-1
clone size: -
D gene: -
CDR3 DNA: TGCAGTGCTAGAGGTGCCGGGAGAGGGGACACCGGGGAGCTGTTTTTT
CDR3 protein: CSARGAGRGDTGELFF

J gene: TRBJ1-4
CDR3 length: 15
V gene: TRBV20-1
clone size: -
D gene: -
CDR3 DNA: TGCAGTGCTAGAGATGCGCGGTACACTAATGAAAAACTGTTTTTT
CDR3 protein: CSARDARYTNEKLFF

J gene: TRBJ2-7
CDR3 length: 12
V gene: TRBV20-1
clone size: many
D gene: -
CDR3 DNA: TGCAGTGCTAGCCGAACCCCCTACGAGCAGTACTTC
CDR3 protein: CSASRTPYEQYF

J gene: TRBJ2-5
CDR3 length: 12
V gene: TRBV29-1
clone size: few
D gene: TRBD2
CDR3 DNA: TGCAGCGTTGTTGCGGGGGGCGCGTCCCAGTACTTC
CDR3 protein: CSVVAGGASQYF

J gene: TRBJ2-1
CDR3 length: 15
V gene: TRBV6-1
clone size: few
D gene: -
CDR3 DNA: TGTGCCAGCAGTGAAAACAGGTTATCGAACACCGAGCAGTTCTTC
CDR3 protein: CASSENRLSNTEQFF

J gene: TRBJ2-5
CDR3 length: 18
V gene: TRBV5-5
clone size: few
D gene: -
CDR3 DNA: TGTGCCAGCAGCTCAGGGGACTCGGCAGGGGCAGCTTTGGAGACCCAGTACTTC
CDR3 protein: CASSSGDSAGAALETQYF

J gene: TRBJ2-7
CDR3 length: 16
V gene: TRBV28
clone size: -
D gene: TRBD2
CDR3 DNA: TGTGCCAGCAGTTTATTCGGAGCGGGAGGATCCTACGAGCAGTACTTC
CDR3 protein: CASSLFGAGGSYEQYF

J gene: TRBJ2-2
CDR3 length: 15
V gene: TRBV28
clone size: -
D gene: -
CDR3 DNA: TGTGCCAGCAGGAACGACTACCCGAACACCGGGGAGCTGTCTTTT
CDR3 protein: CASRNDYPNTGELSF

J gene: TRBJ2-7
CDR3 length: 14
V gene: TRBV14
clone size: few
D gene: TRBD2
CDR3 DNA: TGTGCCAGCAGCCAGCCGGGGGGGCGCCAGGAGCAGTACTTC
CDR3 protein: CASSQPGGRQEQYF

J gene: TRBJ2-3
CDR3 length: 14
V gene: TRBV28
clone size: many
D gene: -
CDR3 DNA: TGTGCCAGCAGTTTAGAACACCGCACAGATACGCAGTATTTT
CDR3 protein: CASSLEHRTDTQYF

J gene: TRBJ2-6
CDR3 length: 15
V gene: TRBV7-8
clone size: -
D gene: -
CDR3 DNA: TGTGCCAGCAGCTTACGGTTGTCTGGGGCCAACGTCCTGACTTTC
CDR3 protein: CASSLRLSGANVLTF

J gene: TRBJ2-5
CDR3 length: 14
V gene: TRBV6-1
clone size: -
D gene: TRBD1
CDR3 DNA: TGTGCCAGCAGGGAGGGACAGGCCCAGGGGACCCAGTACTTC
CDR3 protein: CASREGQAQGTQYF

J gene: TRBJ2-1
CDR3 length: 16
V gene: TRBV28
clone size: -
D gene: -
CDR3 DNA: TGTGCCAGCGCCTCCCCCTCTAGCAGAGACTACAATGACCAGTTCTTC
CDR3 protein: CASASPSSRDYNDQFF

J gene: TRBJ2-4
CDR3 length: 15
V gene: TRBV20-1
clone size: -
D gene: -
CDR3 DNA: TGCAGTGCTCCCCGGGAAGCGAATACGAAAAACATTCAGTACTTC
CDR3 protein: CSAPREANTKNIQYF

J gene: TRBJ2-1
CDR3 length: 16
V gene: TRBV12-3/TRBV12-4
clone size: -
D gene: -
CDR3 DNA: TGTGCCAGCAGTTTAGGGAGGGGGGGGGGAATGGATGAGCAGTTCTTC
CDR3 protein: CASSLGRGGGMDEQFF

J gene: TRBJ1-5
CDR3 length: 13
V gene: TRBV7-9
clone size: many
D gene: -
CDR3 DNA: TGTGCCAGCGGCAGGGGTGACAATCAGCCCCAGCATTTT
CDR3 protein: CASGRGDNQPQHF

J gene: TRBJ2-1
CDR3 length: 16
V gene: TRBV11-2
clone size: many
D gene: -
CDR3 DNA: TGTGCCAGCAGCAATAGTAAGGCGGGATCCTACAATGAGCAGTTCTTC
CDR3 protein: CASSNSKAGSYNEQFF

J gene: TRBJ2-7
CDR3 length: 11
V gene: TRBV5-1
clone size: few
D gene: -
CDR3 DNA: TGCGCCTCTGCCGAAGGGAACGAGCAGTACTTC
CDR3 protein: CASAEGNEQYF

J gene: TRBJ1-1
CDR3 length: 15
V gene: TRBV7-2
clone size: -
D gene: -
CDR3 DNA: TGTGCCAGCAGCATCCAAGGAAACATGAACACTGAAGCTTTCTTT
CDR3 protein: CASSIQGNMNTEAFF